This T cell receptor beta chain was retrieved from a study of T cell changes during pregnancy in multiple sclerosis (dated by TCRdb to between 2018 and 2020). Background on the whole study: The study examined how the T cell repertoire changed over the course of pregnancy in women with multiple sclerosis.

In regard to this clone: The target of this receptor is not known. Base qualities are not recorded, but no much larger clone differs from it by a single base.

Taken from cysteine to phenylalanine, the CDR3 has 17 residues. Left in the record is the CDR3 DNA by itself, 51 bases read in frame from the first base. CDR1 and CDR2 are read off the germline V gene (reference sequence) as GTSNPN and SVGIG. At the junction V is shortened by 3 bases and J by 8 bases, with 23 bases in between. Receptor libraries were prepared by the immunoSEQ multiplex PCR assay. This is the immuneACCESS table as TCRdb keeps it, with only in-frame sequences that have V and J called. A part of the clones is gone; compared with another copy, unresolved V genes explain less than half, and the rest is unexplained. This sample gives 45,000 or so clones in total; 75% to 95% of them show up just once. The ten largest clones capture 7.5% to 9% of the sample.

The source of this sequence is a female donor with multiple sclerosis, enrolled in a pregnancy study. The sequence is built from TRBV30 and TRBJ1-6; matching of 6 bases hints at TRBD1 as the D gene. The sequenced sample was CD8+ T cells from peripheral blood mononuclear cells, obtained after pregnancy. The CDR3 region reads CAWRVSSFRQGYSPLHF. DNA sequence: TGTGCCTGGAGGGTGAGTTCATTTAGGCAGGGGTATTCACCCCTCCACTTT.